The entry below describes one T cell receptor (beta chain). Each CDR3 protein gets one entry after TCRdb re-called the RT-PCR reads with MiXCR. The data show 450,000 to 550,000 distinct CDR3 sequences, 25% seen once. This specimen belongs to a study of response to subunit inactivated influenza vaccine. The V gene lost 6 bases and the J gene lost 1 base, with 19 bases spanning the gap. CDR3 size: 17 residues. CDR1 is SGHDT and CDR2 is YYEEEE in the germline V gene. This TCR came from a man aged 50-59 years who received an inactivated influenza vaccine. The V call is TRBV5-6, the J call TRBJ2-2; D call uncertain. Sequencing used CD4+ T cells sorted from PBMCs, obtained about 5 days after vaccination. CDR3 residues: CASIIRRPELNTGELFF. CDR3 coding DNA: TGTGCCAGCATCATTAGGAGACCAGAATTGAACACCGGGGAGCTGTTTTTT.